This TCR beta chain is drawn from a study of blood T cell repertoires in COVID-19. About the study: Italy, Spain and the United States were the sources of the convalescent and acute COVID-19 samples. The cDNA or gDNA used as material had been derived from T cells, B-cell-depleted T cells, or PBMCs.

Authors' methods: Counts of nucleated cells, estimated from reference gene primer amplification, were obtained. Repertoires were generated with immunoSEQ multiplex PCR, while TCRdb's copy carries only in-frame clones and drops some. Clone size and V and J calls were adopted from that table, with D and trimming inferred from the DNA. The repertoire holds about 130,000 clones, with 70% to 85% as singletons. This CDR3 contains 14 residues. V lost 4 bases to trimming and J lost 3 bases; unmatched junction nucleotides: 5. In germline, CDR1 is SGDLS, CDR2 YYNGEE. This TCR was sampled from a woman older than 75 with acute or convalescent COVID-19. This chain connects TRBV9 to TRBJ2-7, with TRBD1 matching 9 bases. Sequenced sample: peripheral blood. CDR3: CASSPGQGDYEQYF. The DNA of the CDR3 is TGTGCCAGCAGCCCGGGACAGGGCGACTACGAGCAGTACTTC.